What follows are 27 T cell receptor beta chains derived from one specimen sequenced in a study of a mutant IDH1 vaccine in newly diagnosed glioma. Indicated time point: week 23, last vaccination. Alongside topical imiquimod, each dose of vaccine comprised 300 ug of mutant IDH1 20-mer peptide. Clones were sequenced by immunoSEQ multiplex PCR, and TCRdb holds only the in-frame ones, with some missing. The repertoire holds about 65,000 clones, 85% seen once, with 4% in the top ten. No antigen is known for these receptors. The material sequenced was PBMCs, taken from a glioma patient whose treatment included an IDH1 peptide vaccine. These receptors originate from a man aged 25-45 years with glioma.

This rearrangement joins TRBV10-3 to TRBJ1-2; D call uncertain. The germline V gene encodes CDR1 ENHRY and CDR2 SYGVKD. The V and J ends lost 0 bases and 8 bases respectively, with 7 bases between them. The CDR3 has 12 residues. CDR3 in DNA: TGTGCCATCAGTGAGTCCGGGGAGGGCTACACCTTC. Translating gives CAISESGEGYTF.

The gene calls are TRBV9 and TRBJ1-5; D uncertain. Per germline, CDR1 SGDLS and CDR2 YYNGEE. The length of the CDR3 is 15 residues. V was pared by 0 bases and J by 9 bases, with 16 bases between. The CDR3: CASSVDPGLSLPQHF. Written as DNA, the CDR3 is TGTGCCAGCAGCGTAGATCCGGGTTTATCCCTGCCCCAGCATTTT. Full variable domain (missing parts from reference TRBV9 and TRBJ1-5): DSGVTQTPKHLITATGQRVTLRCSPRSGDLSVYWYQQSLDQGLQFLIQYYNGEERAKGNILERFSAQQFPDLHSELNLSSLELGDSALYFCASSVDPGLSLPQHFGDGTRLSIL.

The V call is TRBV2, the J call TRBJ2-1; 9 bases line up with TRBD2. The germline V gene has CDR1 SNHLY and CDR2 FYNNEI. Trimming cost V 1 base and J 4 bases; bases outside gene matches: 11. The CDR3 length is 18 residues. CDR3 amino acids: CASSEVGRLAGEYNEQFF. The CDR3 coding sequence is TGTGCCAGCAGTGAAGTGGGCAGATTAGCGGGGGAATACAATGAGCAGTTCTTC.

The rearrangement links TRBV6-6 to TRBJ2-7, with 9 bases lining up with TRBD1. Germline-derived CDR1 and CDR2 are MNHNY and SVGAGI (reference sequence). Trimming took 4 bases from V and 5 from J; bases not matched to a gene: 0. CDR3 length: 12 residues. CDR3 DNA: TGTGCCAGCAGTTGGACAGGGGACGAGCAGTACTTC. It encodes CASSWTGDEQYF.

Note on this clone: A read error may produce the germline difference seen at one junction end. This sequence joins TRBV14 and TRBJ1-2, with D unclear. The germline V gene encodes CDR1 SGHDN and CDR2 FVKESK. The CDR3 is 14 residues long. For the CDR3, the DNA is TGTGCCAGCAGACAAGGAGAGGCTTTGGGTGGCTACACCTTC. Translation gives CASRQGEALGGYTF.

V is TRBV18 and J is TRBJ2-3; D possibly corresponds to TRBD1 (5 bases). V was cut by 3 bases and J by 3 bases, with 7 bases left in between. Per germline, CDR1 KGHSH and CDR2 LQKENI. This CDR3 is built from 13 residues. The CDR3 nucleotides read TGTGCCAGCTCACCCACAGGTACAGATACGCAGTATTTT. Translation gives CASSPTGTDTQYF.

The V gene is TRBV7-6, the J gene TRBJ2-7, with D hard to call. The V end was cut by 5 bases, the J end by 5 bases, with 10 bases between. From germline, CDR1 is SGHVS and CDR2 FNYEAQ. The CDR3 runs to 12 residues. CDR3 sequence reads: CASSPIGHEQYF. In DNA form, the CDR3 reads TGTGCCAGCAGCCCTATCGGACACGAGCAGTACTTC. The variable domain in full, with the rest retrieved from reference TRBV7-6 and TRBJ2-7, is GAGVSQSPRYKVTKRGQDVALRCDPISGHVSLYWYRQALGQGPEFLTYFNYEAQQDKSGLPNDRFSAERPEGSISTLTIQRTEQRDSAMYRCASSPIGHEQYFGPGTRLTVT.

This clone was detected once. The chain joins TRBV11-3 to TRBJ2-2; D could derive from TRBD1 or TRBD2 (6 bases each). The CDR3 covers 16 residues. The germline V gene has CDR1 SGHNT and CDR2 YENEEA. With 5 bases removed from V and 4 bases from J, the gap between germline ends came to 17 bases. CDR3 residues: CASSRGLSGATGELFF. The CDR3 DNA is TGTGCCAGCAGCCGGGGGCTTTCGGGGGCCACCGGGGAGCTGTTTTTT. The full variable domain, completed using reference TRBV11-3 and TRBJ2-2, is EAGVVQSPRYKIIEKKQPVAFWCNPISGHNTLYWYLQNLGQGPELLIRYENEEAVDDSQLPKDRFSAERLKGVDSTLKIQPAELGDSAVYLCASSRGLSGATGELFFGEGSRLTVL.

V is TRBV5-1 and J is TRBJ2-2; 14 bases fit TRBD2. The CDR3 runs 20 residues. The V and J ends lost 4 bases and 0 bases, in that order; junction bases with no gene match: 11. CDR1 and CDR2 from the germline V gene are SGHRS and YFSETQ. This CDR3 is CASSRGLAGGFLANTGELFF. CDR3 sequence (DNA): TGCGCCAGCAGCCGAGGACTAGCGGGGGGATTCCTCGCGAACACCGGGGAGCTGTTTTTT.

A remark on this clone: Germline and junction disagree at one end, which may indicate a read error. The genes are TRBV30 and TRBJ1-2, with a tentative D call TRBD1 (5 bases). The CDR3 has 12 amino acids. The germline gives CDR1 GTSNPN, CDR2 SVGIG (reference sequence). The CDR3 DNA is TGTGCCTGGAGGGGGACCTCCTATCGCTACACCTTC. Protein product: CAWRGTSYRYTF.

As DNA, the CDR3 is TGTGCCATCAGTATACAGGGAGTTGACACTGAAGCTTTCTTT. Encoded protein: CAISIQGVDTEAFF. The chain carries TRBV10-3 and TRBJ1-1, with D perhaps matching TRBD1 (6 bases). Trimming removed 5 bases at V and 3 bases at J, with 13 bases between. Germline CDR1 reads ENHRY; CDR2 reads SYGVKD. The CDR3 totals 14 residues.

This clone was seen more than once but under ten times. This rearrangement joins TRBV6-4 to TRBJ2-3; no reliable D call. V lost 0 bases to trimming and J lost 0 bases, with 4 bases between them. The CDR3 length is 14 residues. Germline-derived CDR1 and CDR2 are MRHNA and SNTAGT. The CDR3: CASSDSLSTDTQYF. CDR3 DNA: TGTGCCAGCAGTGACTCGCTCAGCACAGATACGCAGTATTTT.

This clone was found once. This rearrangement joins TRBV2 to TRBJ2-3, with 9 bases aligning to TRBD2. Unmatched junction bases numbered 18, after V lost 0 bases and J lost 2 bases. The CDR3 extends over 21 amino acids. Germline V CDR1 and CDR2: SNHLY, FYNNEI. The CDR3 DNA reads TGTGCCAGCAGTGAAGCTCTGGGCGGGGGGGCCCACAAACATTCCACAGATACGCAGTATTTT. It is translated as CASSEALGGGAHKHSTDTQYF.

This sequence joins TRBV9 and TRBJ2-5; D is perhaps TRBD1 (6 bases). This CDR3 comprises 13 residues. Germline V gene sequence: CDR1 SGDLS, CDR2 YYNGEE. V was shortened by 7 bases and J by 2 bases, with 12 bases between the two germline ends. The CDR3 here is CASAGAIQETQYF. In nucleotides, the CDR3 is TGTGCCAGCGCAGGGGCGATTCAAGAGACCCAGTACTTC.

The chain couples TRBV6-4 to TRBJ1-1; 8 nucleotides agree with TRBD1. Germline CDR1 and CDR2: MRHNA and SNTAGT. The V segment lost 5 bases and the J segment 3 bases; nucleotides outside the gene matches: 8. The CDR3 consists of 15 residues. The CDR3 spells CASSRTGLRYTEAFF. CDR3 in DNA: TGTGCCAGCAGTCGGACAGGGCTGCGATACACTGAAGCTTTCTTT.

This chain's CDR3 is CASSFKILSSYNEQFF. CDR3 DNA sequence: TGTGCCAGCAGCTTCAAAATTCTTAGCTCCTACAATGAGCAGTTCTTC. V is TRBV5-4 and J is TRBJ2-1; no clear D. With 2 bases removed from V and 0 bases from J, the gap between germline ends came to 12 bases. The V gene's germline CDR1 is SGHNT and CDR2 YYREEE (reference sequence). The CDR3 extends over 16 amino acids.

The chain uses TRBV19 and TRBJ1-3, with D perhaps TRBD1 (5 bases). Germline CDR1 and CDR2: LNHDA and SQIVND (reference sequence). Trimming removed 7 bases at V and 3 bases at J, with 16 bases between. The CDR3 is 15 amino acids. The CDR3 DNA is TGTGCCAGTACCATGGGTAGGGGCGTTGGAAACACCATATATTTT. It specifies CASTMGRGVGNTIYF.

The rearrangement joins TRBV7-8 to TRBJ1-2; tentative D call: TRBD1 (5 bases). The germline V gene has CDR1 SGHVS and CDR2 FQNEAQ. The V gene lost 2 bases and the J gene lost 2 bases, with 9 bases spanning the gap. The CDR3 covers 14 residues. CDR3 amino acids: CASSLQGANYGYTF. In DNA form, the CDR3 reads TGTGCCAGCAGCTTACAAGGGGCGAACTATGGCTACACCTTC.

The sample holds a few counts of this clone. V and J are TRBV4-1 and TRBJ1-5; D remains ambiguous. In germline, CDR1 is MGHRA, CDR2 YSYEKL. The ends were cut back, 0 bases at V and 6 bases at J, with 12 bases in the middle. The length of the CDR3 is 15 residues. CDR3 bases: TGCGCCAGCAGCCAAGATTCGGAGGCGGTTCAGCCCCAGCATTTT. It yields the protein CASSQDSEAVQPQHF.

The CDR3 region has the DNA TGTGCCAGCAGAGACGGTAATCCCGGGGAGCTGTTTTTT. Translated: CASRDGNPGELFF. The rearrangement uses TRBV13 and TRBJ2-2; D not certain. CDR1 and CDR2 (germline): PRHDT, FYEKMQ (reference sequence). Trimming left V 6 bases short and J 6 bases short, with 11 bases between. The CDR3 length is 13 residues.

Here the CDR3 DNA reads TGCGCCAGCAGCCAACCGACAGGGTCTGGAAACACCATATATTTT. Amino acid sequence: CASSQPTGSGNTIYF. The chain couples TRBV4-1 to TRBJ1-3; 7 bases match TRBD1. Losses at the gene ends were 2 bases for V and 1 base for J; bases not matched to a gene: 2. This CDR3 region has 15 residues. From germline, CDR1 is MGHRA and CDR2 YSYEKL.

This clone was recorded once. The V gene is TRBV6-1, the J gene TRBJ1-4; 7 bases are shared with TRBD1. There are 14 residues in the CDR3. Germline assignment: CDR1 MNHNS and CDR2 SASEGT. V shed 3 bases and J 11 bases; nucleotides not matched to a gene: 9. CDR3 coding DNA: TGTGCCAGCAGTGACACACAGGGGTTGAGTAAACTGTTTTTT. Its protein is CASSDTQGLSKLFF.

V is TRBV6-1 and J is TRBJ1-1; 8 bases agree with TRBD1. The CDR3 runs 15 residues. The J segment lost 2 bases and the V segment lost 6 bases, leaving 8 bases of the junction unmatched. CDR1 and CDR2 (germline): MNHNS, SASEGT. The CDR3 region has the DNA TGTGCCAGCAGACCATTGACAGGGGTTAACACTGAAGCTTTCTTT. It is translated as CASRPLTGVNTEAFF.

The chain combines TRBV9 with TRBJ2-2, with a tentative D call TRBD1 (5 bases). The CDR3 extends over 14 amino acids. Deletions cut 0 bases from V and 5 bases from J, with 8 bases between. In germline, CDR1 is SGDLS, CDR2 YYNGEE. This chain's CDR3 is CASSVEGVTGELFF. CDR3 nucleotide sequence: TGTGCCAGCAGCGTAGAAGGGGTTACCGGGGAGCTGTTTTTT. Full variable domain (outside the CDR3, taken from reference TRBV9 and TRBJ2-2): DSGVTQTPKHLITATGQRVTLRCSPRSGDLSVYWYQQSLDQGLQFLIQYYNGEERAKGNILERFSAQQFPDLHSELNLSSLELGDSALYFCASSVEGVTGELFFGEGSRLTVL.

The chain uses TRBV27 and TRBJ2-1, with 10 bases fitting TRBD2. The germline gives CDR1 MNHEY, CDR2 SMNVEV (reference sequence). After removal of 2 bases from V and 1 base from J, the junction contained 8 bases not matched to a gene. This CDR3 is built from 18 residues. CDR3 sequence: CASSLGLQRGGSYNEQFF. The CDR3 nucleotides read TGTGCCAGCAGTTTAGGGCTCCAGCGGGGGGGGTCCTACAATGAGCAGTTCTTC.

The genes are TRBV5-6 and TRBJ1-5; 8 nucleotides align to TRBD1. CDR3 size: 16 residues. The germline V gene encodes CDR1 SGHDT and CDR2 YYEEEE. Trimming at V came to 0 bases and at J to 0 bases, leaving 2 bases not matched to a gene. The CDR3 loop reads CASSLATGGSNQPQHF. As DNA, the CDR3 is TGTGCCAGCAGCTTGGCAACAGGGGGTAGCAATCAGCCCCAGCATTTT.

This chain uses TRBV27 with TRBJ2-7; D is ambiguous. Looked up from germline, CDR1 is MNHEY and CDR2 is SMNVEV (reference sequence). The CDR3 sequence is 14 residues long. The V and J ends lost 1 base and 2 bases respectively, with 9 bases between them. Written as DNA, the CDR3 is TGTGCCAGCAGTTTATTGGGTCAGACCTACGAGCAGTACTTC. It translates to CASSLLGQTYEQYF.